The present TCR beta chain was sequenced within a study of Ad26.COV2.S vaccination and SARS-CoV-2 variants. Looking at the study overall: A COV1001 Ad26.COV2.S trial-arm participant provided the sample.

Study-level results: Placebo and vaccine recipients had non-spike TCR breadth that was similar.

A remark on this clone: Its target is unknown.

This table comes from immunoSEQ multiplex PCR, and its TCRdb copy is limited to in-frame clones, with some not included. The sample lists hundreds of thousands of clones, about 89% seen once, with 1.5% in the top ten. V was trimmed by 1 base and J by 0 bases, leaving 14 bases between them. Germline lookup yields CDR1 KGHSH and CDR2 LQKENI. The length of the CDR3 is 17 residues. The treatment: roughly 20 received Ad26.COV2.S at low or high dose, single or two shots; 5 received placebo; per-sample allocation not given. Collection of samples fell on day 63 after the first vaccine or placebo injection. The sequencing used peripheral blood, collected in a trial of Ad26.COV2.S vaccine versus placebo. V and J are TRBV18 and TRBJ2-3, with D unresolved. The sequence derives from a person between 18 and 65 years old who received the Ad26.COV2.S COVID-19 vaccine or a placebo. The CDR3: CASSPLVRTTSTDTQYF. DNA of the CDR3: TGTGCCAGCTCACCACTAGTCAGGACGACTAGCACAGATACGCAGTATTTT.